This TCR beta chain is from a study of low-dose radiotherapy and immunotherapy resistance in tumors. Study-level information: Treatment of Cohort 1 consisted of 0.5 Gy per fraction every 2 weeks, adding up to 6.5 Gy.

The sample holds a few counts of this clonotype. TRAV- and TRBV-specific primers were used for first-strand cDNA, which covered alpha and beta chains. TCRs underwent 20 PCR cycles of amplification with a constant-region primer and V-primer adapter. Each CDR3 protein gets one entry after TCRdb re-called the reads with MiXCR. The sample holds 11,000 to 15,000 distinct CDR3 sequences, around 50% seen once. Germline V gives CDR1 MNHEY, CDR2 SVGEGT. The CDR3 covers 17 residues. Trimming took off 6 bases at V and 1 base at J, with 21 bases between the two ends. The treatment that donors received included nivolumab, ipilimumab, aspirin, low-dose cyclophosphamide and low-dose radiotherapy. Patients deemed eligible presented with advanced solid tumors lacking tumor-infiltrating lymphocytes.

The receptor was derived from a human donor with advanced metastatic prostate, ovarian, gallbladder or colorectal cancer (not recorded which). This table probably holds off-target reads from a library built for another chain. The rearrangement joins TRBV6-2 or TRBV6-3 to TRBJ1-1, with D tentatively TRBD1 (5 bases). In DNA form, the CDR3 reads TGTGCCAGCAGAGAGGGGAGGACTATAGGTACGAACACTGAAGCTTTCTTT. Translation gives CASREGRTIGTNTEAFF.